One sample yielded the 20 T cell receptor beta chains listed below, sequenced in a study of graft-versus-host responses after intestinal transplantation. For these TCRs, the target antigens are not known. Assay used: immunoSEQ multiplex PCR; TCRdb lists only in-frame clones, some missing. The sample holds about 110,000 clones; just under 95% are singletons and the top ten take roughly 0.5%. The source material was unstimulated CD8+ T cells sorted from spleen or lymph node cells, sampled before intestinal transplant. Receptor source: a human donor who received an intestinal transplant.

The chain has TRBV6-1 and TRBJ2-1, with a tentative D call TRBD1 (5 bases). V was cut by 7 bases and J by 9 bases, with 19 bases left in between. CDR3 length: 14 residues. The germline CDR1 and CDR2 sequences are MNHNS and SASEGT. CDR3 DNA: TGTGCCAGCACCCTGAGGCGTCTTCAGGGTGAGCAGTTCTTC. It encodes CASTLRRLQGEQFF.

The V call is TRBV7-9, the J call TRBJ1-5, with 9 positions matching TRBD1. V lost 4 bases, J lost 6 bases, and 7 bases stayed unmatched. In germline, CDR1 is SEHNR, CDR2 FQNEAQ (reference sequence). There are 15 residues in the CDR3. In DNA, the CDR3 is TGTGCCAGCAGCTCAGCCGGGACAGGGACTCAGCCCCAGCATTTT. Residues: CASSSAGTGTQPQHF.

This rearrangement joins TRBV11-2 to TRBJ1-3, with D possibly matching TRBD1 (5 bases). Germline V gives CDR1 SGHAT, CDR2 FQNNGV. V was clipped by 1 base and J by 3 bases, with 16 bases between them. This CDR3 contains 17 residues. The CDR3 nucleotides read TGTGCCAGCAGCTTAGGGTTCGCAGGGACCTATGGAAACACCATATATTTT. Protein product: CASSLGFAGTYGNTIYF.

The V call is TRBV27, the J call TRBJ2-3, with 8 positions matching TRBD2. Germline V gene sequence: CDR1 MNHEY, CDR2 SMNVEV (reference sequence). The CDR3 runs 18 residues. V gave up 7 bases and J gave up 2 bases; unmatched junction bases: 17. This CDR3 reads CASTPHVWAGGPTDTQYF. Here the CDR3 DNA reads TGTGCCAGCACCCCTCACGTCTGGGCGGGAGGCCCCACAGATACGCAGTATTTT.

The genes are TRBV11-2 and TRBJ2-1; D ambiguous. Germline V gene data show CDR1 as SGHAT and CDR2 as FQNNGV. V was trimmed by 1 base and J by 2 bases, leaving 12 bases between them. The CDR3 runs to 16 residues. CDR3 bases: TGTGCCAGCAGCTTAGGCGTTGGCGTAGCCTACAATGAGCAGTTCTTC. This encodes CASSLGVGVAYNEQFF. Full variable domain (rest looked up from reference TRBV11-2 and TRBJ2-1): EAGVAQSPRYKIIEKRQSVAFWCNPISGHATLYWYQQILGQGPKLLIQFQNNGVVDDSQLPKDRFSAERLKGVDSTLKIQPAKLEDSAVYLCASSLGVGVAYNEQFFGPGTRLTVL.

The chain combines TRBV4-1 with TRBJ2-1; TRBD2 matches 8 bases. The CDR3 spans 17 residues. V lost 0 bases and J lost 4; bases outside the gene matches: 8. The germline V gene has CDR1 MGHRA and CDR2 YSYEKL. The CDR3 sequence is CASSQESGGRRYNEQFF. The DNA of the CDR3 is TGCGCCAGCAGCCAAGAGTCCGGCGGGAGGAGATACAATGAGCAGTTCTTC.

This clone was counted a single time. The chain couples TRBV30 to TRBJ2-3, with TRBD2 identical over 7 bases. J lost 4 bases, V lost 3 bases, and 13 bases had no gene match. The length of the CDR3 is 16 residues. The germline CDR1 and CDR2 sequences are GTSNPN and SVGIG (reference sequence). The CDR3 bases are TGTGCCTGGAGGGGGCCCGGGGGAGCGGGGTCAGATACGCAGTATTTT. Its protein product is CAWRGPGGAGSDTQYF.

This chain connects TRBV21-1 to TRBJ2-7; TRBD1, the table's D call, lacks a check against the DNA. TRBV21-1 is termed a pseudogene. The CDR3 sequence is 14 residues long. For the CDR3, the DNA is TGTGCCAGCAGCACCTTACCGGACACCTACGAGCAGTACTTC. This gives the protein CASSTLPDTYEQYF.

The V call is TRBV6-5, the J call TRBJ2-7; 7 bases are shared with TRBD2. From germline, CDR1 is MNHEY and CDR2 SVGAGI. V lost 8 bases, J lost 7 bases, and 11 bases stayed unmatched. CDR3 length equals 13 residues. CDR3 amino acids: CASSGGVVGEQYF. CDR3 coding DNA: TGTGCCAGCTCGGGGGGAGTGGTGGGGGAGCAGTACTTC.

The chain recombines TRBV27 with TRBJ2-7; the match to TRBD2 covers 9 bases. CDR1 is MNHEY and CDR2 is SMNVEV in the germline V gene (reference sequence). This CDR3 spans 15 amino acids. Losses at the gene ends were 2 bases for V and 1 base for J; bases not matched to a gene: 3. CDR3 region: CASSLGAGGSYEQYF. Written as DNA, the CDR3 is TGTGCCAGCAGTTTAGGTGCGGGAGGGTCCTACGAGCAGTACTTC.

The V and J genes are TRBV30 and TRBJ2-7; TRBD1 matches 7 bases. This CDR3 is 15 amino acids long. CDR1 and CDR2 (germline): GTSNPN, SVGIG (reference sequence). Losses at the gene ends were 2 bases for V and 1 base for J; bases not matched to a gene: 8. CDR3 in DNA: TGTGCCTGGAGTTTTTCGACAGGGCTGTCCTACGAGCAGTACTTC. It translates to CAWSFSTGLSYEQYF.

The chain employs TRBV27 and TRBJ1-2; D is undetermined. Germline V gene lookup returns CDR1 MNHEY and CDR2 SMNVEV (reference sequence). V lost 8 bases, J lost 3 bases, and 7 bases lay in between. CDR3 length: 11 residues. CDR3 region: CASRSDYGYTF. The CDR3 DNA reads as TGTGCCAGCCGGAGCGACTATGGCTACACCTTC.

About this clone itself: One end of the junction fails to match germline, which may point to a read error. The chain is built from TRBV9 and TRBJ2-7; 7 bases are shared with TRBD2. This CDR3 has 14 residues. Germline CDR1 reads SGDLS; CDR2 reads YYNGEE. CDR3 DNA: TGTGCCAGCAGCCCCGGGGGGATGGCCTACGAGCAGTGCTTC. Amino acids: CASSPGGMAYEQCF.

V is TRBV30 and J is TRBJ2-1, with D unresolved. Germline CDR1 and CDR2: GTSNPN and SVGIG (reference sequence). The CDR3 loop spans 12 amino acids. Trimming shortened V by 8 bases and J by 4 bases, and 12 bases separated the two germline ends. The DNA for the CDR3 is TGTGCCGGGGATACAGCATACAATGAGCAGTTCTTC. Its translation: CAGDTAYNEQFF.

V gene TRBV27 combines with J gene TRBJ1-2, with D possibly being TRBD1 (5 bases). Germline CDR1 reads MNHEY; CDR2 reads SMNVEV (reference sequence). The CDR3 sequence is 16 residues long. Trimming cost V 6 bases and J 3 bases, with 20 bases left between them. In nucleotides, the CDR3 is TGTGCCAGCAGCCAATCCGCGGGGGGGTACGACTATGGCTACACCTTC. Protein sequence: CASSQSAGGYDYGYTF.

The chain uses TRBV27 and TRBJ1-1; D is uncertain. V lost 6 bases and J lost 1, with 9 bases in between. The CDR3 runs to 13 residues. Germline V lookup: CDR1 MNHEY, CDR2 SMNVEV (reference sequence). CDR3 nucleotide sequence: TGTGCCAGCAGCCCCCAAGGGAACACTGAAGCTTTCTTT. This encodes CASSPQGNTEAFF.

The rearrangement joins TRBV28 to TRBJ1-1; D remains ambiguous. CDR3 length: 12 residues. Trimming took off 7 bases at V and 3 bases at J, with 9 bases between the two ends. Germline CDR1 reads MDHEN; CDR2 reads SYDVKM. In DNA form, the CDR3 reads TGTGCCAGCACCGATCCCTACACTGAAGCTTTCTTT. It yields the protein CASTDPYTEAFF.

The chain employs TRBV5-4 and TRBJ2-7; TRBD2 matches 14 bases. The germline gives CDR1 SGHNT, CDR2 YYREEE (reference sequence). The CDR3 runs to 17 residues. V lost 0 bases and J lost 3; bases outside the gene matches: 5. The DNA for the CDR3 is TGTGCCAGCAGCTTGGGACTAGCGGGAGGGCCTTTCTACGAGCAGTACTTC. Translated, it gives CASSLGLAGGPFYEQYF.

V is TRBV4-2 and J is TRBJ1-2; D not resolved. The V end was cut by 0 bases, the J end by 2 bases, with 10 bases between. The CDR3 consists of 15 residues. Per germline, CDR1 LGHNA and CDR2 YNFKEQ. The CDR3 DNA reads TGTGCCAGCAGCCAAGAAGGACCCAGGAACTATGGCTACACCTTC. The encoded protein is CASSQEGPRNYGYTF.

The V call is TRBV19, the J call TRBJ1-5; D possibly corresponds to TRBD1 (6 bases). Trimming cost V 3 bases and J 7 bases, with 16 bases left between them. Germline CDR1 is LNHDA and CDR2 is SQIVND (reference sequence). The CDR3 is 15 amino acids. The CDR3 sequence: CASSIETGLGQPQHF. CDR3 coding DNA: TGTGCCAGTAGTATCGAGACAGGTTTGGGGCAGCCCCAGCATTTT. Based on the CDR3 plus reference TRBV19 and TRBJ1-5, the full variable domain is DGGITQSPKYLFRKEGQNVTLSCEQNLNHDAMYWYRQDPGQGLRLIYYSQIVNDFQKGDIAEGYSVSREKKESFPLTVTSAQKNPTAFYLCASSIETGLGQPQHFGDGTRLSIL.